The subject of this entry is one T cell receptor beta chain. The junction and the germline gene differ at one end; a read error may be behind it. The sample comes from a study of blood T cell repertoires in COVID-19. During active infection, Seattle patients enrolled and were then monitored through disease. Original analysis: Using reference gene primer amplification, nucleated cell counts were estimated. TCRdb's table, derived via immunoSEQ multiplex PCR, lists solely in-frame clones and lacks some. D and trimming come from the DNA, and the V and J calls and clone size come from that table. The sample lists 180,000 or so clones; over 65% were seen once. This receptor was taken from a person aged 65 to 79 with COVID-19, enrolled during active disease. The sequenced sample consisted of peripheral blood.

The CDR3 DNA reads as TGTGCCAGCAGTGACTCATCTCAGACCCAGTACTTC. Translating gives CASSDSSQTQYF. The chain is built from TRBV6-5 and TRBJ2-5, with D hard to call. CDR3 length equals 12 residues. CDR1 MNHEY and CDR2 SVGAGI come from the germline V gene.